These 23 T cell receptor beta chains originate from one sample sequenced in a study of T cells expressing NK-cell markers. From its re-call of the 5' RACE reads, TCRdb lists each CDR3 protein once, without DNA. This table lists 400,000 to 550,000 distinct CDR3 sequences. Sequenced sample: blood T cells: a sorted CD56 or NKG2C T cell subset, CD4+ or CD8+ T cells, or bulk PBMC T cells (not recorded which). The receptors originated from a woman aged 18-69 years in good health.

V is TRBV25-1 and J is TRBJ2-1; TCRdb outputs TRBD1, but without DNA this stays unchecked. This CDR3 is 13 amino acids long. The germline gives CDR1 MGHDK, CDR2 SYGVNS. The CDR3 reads CASSEPGWDEQFF.

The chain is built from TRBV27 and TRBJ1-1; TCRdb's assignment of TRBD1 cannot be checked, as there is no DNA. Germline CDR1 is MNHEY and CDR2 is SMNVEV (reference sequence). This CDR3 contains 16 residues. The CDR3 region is CASKPYQGARNTEAFF.

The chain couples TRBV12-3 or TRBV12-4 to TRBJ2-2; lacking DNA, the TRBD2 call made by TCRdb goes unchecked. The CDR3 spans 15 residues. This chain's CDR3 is CASSFQREIAGELFF.

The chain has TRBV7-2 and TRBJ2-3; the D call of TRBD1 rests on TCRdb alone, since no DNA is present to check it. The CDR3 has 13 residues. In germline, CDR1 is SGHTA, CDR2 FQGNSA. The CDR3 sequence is CASSLVRGDTQYF.

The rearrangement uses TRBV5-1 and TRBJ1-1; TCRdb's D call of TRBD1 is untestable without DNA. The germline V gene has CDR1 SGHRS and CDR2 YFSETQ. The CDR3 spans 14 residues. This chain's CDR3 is CASSYYRGGTEAFF.

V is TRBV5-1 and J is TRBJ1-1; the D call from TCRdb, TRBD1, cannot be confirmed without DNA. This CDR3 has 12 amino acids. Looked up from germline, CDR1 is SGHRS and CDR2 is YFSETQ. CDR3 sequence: CASSFQGYEAFF.

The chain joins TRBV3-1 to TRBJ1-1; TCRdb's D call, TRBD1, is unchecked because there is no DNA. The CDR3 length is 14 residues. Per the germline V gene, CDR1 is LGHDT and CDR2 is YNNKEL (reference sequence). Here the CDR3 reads CASSQRQVNTEAFF.

The CDR3 protein is CSATRPGFPGELFF. The rearrangement links TRBV20-1 to TRBJ2-2; the TRBD1 assignment by TCRdb is unverifiable without DNA. Germline lookup yields CDR1 DFQATT and CDR2 SNEGSKA (reference sequence). This CDR3 contains 14 residues.

This CDR3 reads CASSQEGQGNSGANVLTF. The gene calls are TRBV4-3 and TRBJ2-6; without DNA, the TCRdb call of TRBD1 cannot be checked. From germline, CDR1 is LGHNA and CDR2 YSLEER. The CDR3 covers 18 residues.

The chain's CDR3 is CASSGLAGGPHEQYF. The chain joins TRBV9 to TRBJ2-7; lacking DNA, the TRBD2 call made by TCRdb goes unchecked. Germline V gives CDR1 SGDLS, CDR2 YYNGEE. The CDR3 sequence is 15 residues long.

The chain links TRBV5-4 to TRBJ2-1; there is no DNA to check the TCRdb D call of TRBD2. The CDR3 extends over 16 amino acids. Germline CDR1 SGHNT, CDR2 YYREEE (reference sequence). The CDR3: CASSQGLAGVYNEQFF. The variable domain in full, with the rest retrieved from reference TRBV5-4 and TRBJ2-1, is ETGVTQSPTHLIKTRGQQVTLRCSSQSGHNTVSWYQQALGQGPQFIFQYYREEENGRGNFPPRFSGLQFPNYSSELNVNALELDDSALYLCASSQGLAGVYNEQFFGPGTRLTVL.

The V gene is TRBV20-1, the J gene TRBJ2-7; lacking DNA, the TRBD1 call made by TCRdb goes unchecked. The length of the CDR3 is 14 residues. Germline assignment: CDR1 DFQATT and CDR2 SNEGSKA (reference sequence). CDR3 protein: CSARDGGTPGEQYF.

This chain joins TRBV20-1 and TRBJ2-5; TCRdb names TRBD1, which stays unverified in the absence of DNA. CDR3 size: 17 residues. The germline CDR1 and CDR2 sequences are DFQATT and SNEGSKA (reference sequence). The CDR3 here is CSARAYWAWTPKETQYF.

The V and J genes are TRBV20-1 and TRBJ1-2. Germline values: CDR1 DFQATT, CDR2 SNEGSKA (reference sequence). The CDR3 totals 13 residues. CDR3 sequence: CSARPQANYGYTF.

CDR3 sequence: CSVEDPGSPTYEQYF. The chain links TRBV29-1 to TRBJ2-7. The CDR3 runs to 15 residues. Germline V gene lookup returns CDR1 SQVTM and CDR2 ANQGSEA.

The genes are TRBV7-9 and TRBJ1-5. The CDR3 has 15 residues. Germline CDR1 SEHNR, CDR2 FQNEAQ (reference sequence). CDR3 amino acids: CASSLVGQSNQPQHF.

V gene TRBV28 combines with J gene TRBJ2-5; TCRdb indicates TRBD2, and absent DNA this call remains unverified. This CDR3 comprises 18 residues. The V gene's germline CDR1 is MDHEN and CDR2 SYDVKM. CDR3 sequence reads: CASSFPLKGSGPLETQYF.

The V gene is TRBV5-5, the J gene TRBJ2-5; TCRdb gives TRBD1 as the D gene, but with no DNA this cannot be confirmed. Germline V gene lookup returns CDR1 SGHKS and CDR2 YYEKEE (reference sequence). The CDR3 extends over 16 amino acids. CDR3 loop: CASSSRRDKNQETQYF.

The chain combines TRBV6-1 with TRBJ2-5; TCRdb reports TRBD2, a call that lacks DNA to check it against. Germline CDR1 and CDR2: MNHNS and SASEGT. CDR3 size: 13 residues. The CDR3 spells CATARPGGGTQYF.

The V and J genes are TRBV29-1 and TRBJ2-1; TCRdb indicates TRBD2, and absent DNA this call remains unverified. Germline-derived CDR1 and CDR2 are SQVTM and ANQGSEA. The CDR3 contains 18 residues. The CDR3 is CSVWGASGLSYGPNEQFF.

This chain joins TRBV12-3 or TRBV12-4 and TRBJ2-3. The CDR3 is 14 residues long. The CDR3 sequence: CASSLITSTDTQYF.

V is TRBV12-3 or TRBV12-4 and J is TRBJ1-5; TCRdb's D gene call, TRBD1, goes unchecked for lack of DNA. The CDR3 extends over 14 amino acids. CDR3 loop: CASSLEGGSQPQHF.

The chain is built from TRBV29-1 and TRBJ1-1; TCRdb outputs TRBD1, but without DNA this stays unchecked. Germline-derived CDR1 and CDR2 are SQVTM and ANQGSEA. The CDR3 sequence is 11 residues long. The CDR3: CSVGTTEEAFF.